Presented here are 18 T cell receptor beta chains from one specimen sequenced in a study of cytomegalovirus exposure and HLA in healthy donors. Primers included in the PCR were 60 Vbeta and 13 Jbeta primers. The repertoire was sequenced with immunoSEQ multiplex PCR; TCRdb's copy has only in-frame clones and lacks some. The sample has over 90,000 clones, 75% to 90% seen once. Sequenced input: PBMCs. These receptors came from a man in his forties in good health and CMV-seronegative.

The CDR3, as DNA: TGTGCCAGCAGCTTCTGGCAGGCTCGGAGCAATCAGCCCCAGCATTTT. Residues: CASSFWQARSNQPQHF. The chain joins TRBV7-8 to TRBJ1-5, with no clear D. The CDR3 consists of 16 residues. Trimming took off 3 bases at V and 1 base at J, with 13 bases between the two ends. Germline CDR1 and CDR2: SGHVS and FQNEAQ.

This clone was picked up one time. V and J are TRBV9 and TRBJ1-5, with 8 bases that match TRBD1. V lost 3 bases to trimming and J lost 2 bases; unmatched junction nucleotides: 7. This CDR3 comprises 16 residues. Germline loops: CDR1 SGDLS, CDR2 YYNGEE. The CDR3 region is CASSGRTGTRNQPQHF. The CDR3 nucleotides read TGTGCCAGCAGCGGAAGGACAGGGACGCGCAATCAGCCCCAGCATTTT.

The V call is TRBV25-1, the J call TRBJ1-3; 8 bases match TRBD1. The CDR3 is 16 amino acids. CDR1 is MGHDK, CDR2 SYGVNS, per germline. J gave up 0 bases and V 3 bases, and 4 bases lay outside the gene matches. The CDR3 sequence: CASSESGQGSGNTIYF. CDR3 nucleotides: TGTGCCAGCAGTGAGTCAGGACAGGGCTCTGGAAACACCATATATTTT.

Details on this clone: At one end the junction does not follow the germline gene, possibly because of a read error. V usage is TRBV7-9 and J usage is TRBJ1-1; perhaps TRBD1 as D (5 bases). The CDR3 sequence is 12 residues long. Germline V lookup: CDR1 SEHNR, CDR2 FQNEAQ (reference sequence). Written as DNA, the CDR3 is TGTTCCAGCAGCTTCCTGGGGCTCGAAGCTTTCTTT. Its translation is CSSSFLGLEAFF.

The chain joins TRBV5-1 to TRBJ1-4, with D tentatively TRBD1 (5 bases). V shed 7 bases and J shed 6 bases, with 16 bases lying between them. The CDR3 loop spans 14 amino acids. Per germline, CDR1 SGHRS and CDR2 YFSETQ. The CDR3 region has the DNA TGCGCCAGCTTAATGCAGGGTGGTTATGAAAAACTGTTTTTT. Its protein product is CASLMQGGYEKLFF.

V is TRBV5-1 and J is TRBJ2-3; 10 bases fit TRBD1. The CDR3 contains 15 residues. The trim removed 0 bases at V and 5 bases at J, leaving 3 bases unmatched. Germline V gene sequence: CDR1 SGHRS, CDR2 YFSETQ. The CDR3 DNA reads TGCGCCAGCAGCTTGGGGGACAGGGGTGGAGATACGCAGTATTTT. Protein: CASSLGDRGGDTQYF.

Here the CDR3 DNA reads TGTGCCAGCAGCTCGGGACTAGCGGACTTCTACAATGAGCAGTTCTTC. Translating it yields CASSSGLADFYNEQFF. The V call is TRBV11-3, the J call TRBJ2-1; 11 nucleotides match TRBD2. The germline V gene has CDR1 SGHNT and CDR2 YENEEA. This CDR3 spans 16 amino acids. V lost 4 bases, J lost 3 bases, and 5 bases stayed unmatched. The variable domain in full, completed from reference TRBV11-3 and TRBJ2-1, reads EAGVVQSPRYKIIEKKQPVAFWCNPISGHNTLYWYLQNLGQGPELLIRYENEEAVDDSQLPKDRFSAERLKGVDSTLKIQPAELGDSAVYLCASSSGLADFYNEQFFGPGTRLTVL.

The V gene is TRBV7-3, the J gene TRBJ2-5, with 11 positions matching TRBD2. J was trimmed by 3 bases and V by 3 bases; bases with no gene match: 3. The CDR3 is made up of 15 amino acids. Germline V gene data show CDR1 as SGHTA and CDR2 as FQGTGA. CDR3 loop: CASSFLAGGEETQYF. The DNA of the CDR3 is TGTGCCAGCAGCTTCCTAGCGGGGGGTGAAGAGACCCAGTACTTC. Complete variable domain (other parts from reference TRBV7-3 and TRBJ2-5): GAGVSQTPSNKVTEKGKYVELRCDPISGHTALYWYRQSLGQGPEFLIYFQGTGAADDSGLPNDRFFAVRPEGSVSTLKIQRTERGDSAVYLCASSFLAGGEETQYFGPGTRLLVL.

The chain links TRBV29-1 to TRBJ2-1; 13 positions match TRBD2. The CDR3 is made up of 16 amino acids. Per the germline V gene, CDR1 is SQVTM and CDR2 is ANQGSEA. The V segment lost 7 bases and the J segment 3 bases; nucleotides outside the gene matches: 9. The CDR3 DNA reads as TGCAGCGGGGCAGGACTAGCGGGGGCCAACTACAATGAGCAGTTCTTC. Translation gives CSGAGLAGANYNEQFF.

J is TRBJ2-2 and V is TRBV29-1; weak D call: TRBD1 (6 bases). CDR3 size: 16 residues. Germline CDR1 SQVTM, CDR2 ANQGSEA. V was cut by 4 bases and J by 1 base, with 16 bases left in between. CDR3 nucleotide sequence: TGCAGCGTTGTTTACTCGGACAGAGGGAACACCGGGGAGCTGTTTTTT. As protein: CSVVYSDRGNTGELFF.

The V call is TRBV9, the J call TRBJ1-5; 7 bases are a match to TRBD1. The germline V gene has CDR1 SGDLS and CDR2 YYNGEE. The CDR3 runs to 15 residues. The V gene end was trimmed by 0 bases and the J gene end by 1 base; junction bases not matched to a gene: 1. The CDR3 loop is CASSVEGASNQPQHF. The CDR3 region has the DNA TGTGCCAGCAGCGTAGAGGGGGCCAGCAATCAGCCCCAGCATTTT.

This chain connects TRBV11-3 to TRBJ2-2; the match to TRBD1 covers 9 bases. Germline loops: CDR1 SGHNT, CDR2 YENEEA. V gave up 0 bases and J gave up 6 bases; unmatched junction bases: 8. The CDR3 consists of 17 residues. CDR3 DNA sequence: TGTGCCAGCAGCTTAGATATTCTGGGACAGGGTTCCGGGGAGCTGTTTTTT. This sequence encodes CASSLDILGQGSGELFF.

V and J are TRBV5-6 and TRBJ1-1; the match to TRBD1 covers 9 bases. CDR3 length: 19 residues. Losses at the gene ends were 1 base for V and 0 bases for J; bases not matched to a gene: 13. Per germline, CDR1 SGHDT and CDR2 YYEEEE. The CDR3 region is CASSLSGPGQGTMNTEAFF. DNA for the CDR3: TGTGCCAGCAGCTTGAGTGGTCCGGGACAGGGCACTATGAACACTGAAGCTTTCTTT.

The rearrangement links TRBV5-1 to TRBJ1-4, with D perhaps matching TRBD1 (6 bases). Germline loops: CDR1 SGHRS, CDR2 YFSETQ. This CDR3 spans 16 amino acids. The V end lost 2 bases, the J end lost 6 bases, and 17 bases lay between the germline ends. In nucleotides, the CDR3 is TGCGCCAGCAGCTTAGTACCCGGACAGCGAGATGAAAAACTGTTTTTT. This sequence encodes CASSLVPGQRDEKLFF. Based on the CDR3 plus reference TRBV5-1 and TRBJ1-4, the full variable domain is KAGVTQTPRYLIKTRGQQVTLSCSPISGHRSVSWYQQTPGQGLQFLFEYFSETQRNKGNFPGRFSGRQFSNSRSEMNVSTLELGDSALYLCASSLVPGQRDEKLFFGSGTQLSVL.

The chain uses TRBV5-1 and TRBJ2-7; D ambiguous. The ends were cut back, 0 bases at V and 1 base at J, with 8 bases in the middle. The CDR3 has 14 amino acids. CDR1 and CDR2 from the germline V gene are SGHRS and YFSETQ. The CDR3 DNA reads TGCGCCAGCAGCTTGGCAACCCGGTCCTACGAGCAGTACTTC. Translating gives CASSLATRSYEQYF.

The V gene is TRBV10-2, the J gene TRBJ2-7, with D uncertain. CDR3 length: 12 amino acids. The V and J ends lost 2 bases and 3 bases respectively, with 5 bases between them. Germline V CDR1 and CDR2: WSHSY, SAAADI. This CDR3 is CASSERGYEQYF. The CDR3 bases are TGCGCCAGCAGTGAGCGCGGCTACGAGCAGTACTTC.

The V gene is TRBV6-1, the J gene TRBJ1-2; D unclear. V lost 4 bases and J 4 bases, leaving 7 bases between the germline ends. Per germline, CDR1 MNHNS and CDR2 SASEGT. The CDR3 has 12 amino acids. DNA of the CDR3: TGTGCCAGCAGTGGTATCCGCTATGGCTACACCTTC. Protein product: CASSGIRYGYTF.

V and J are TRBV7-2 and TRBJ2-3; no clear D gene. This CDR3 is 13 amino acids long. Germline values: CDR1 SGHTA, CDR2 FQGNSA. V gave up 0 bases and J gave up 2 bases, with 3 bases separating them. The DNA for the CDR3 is TGTGCCAGCAGCTTAGCGTACACAGATACGCAGTATTTT. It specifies CASSLAYTDTQYF.